This T cell receptor (beta chain) was documented in a study of T cells in narcolepsy. Study in general: Patients with NT1 or NT2 and healthy control donors were enrolled.

Profiling relied on immunoSEQ multiplex PCR, and the TCRdb table lists in-frame clones only, not all of them. This table holds fewer than 35,000 clones, 83% found once. V shed 3 bases and J shed 7 bases, with 13 bases lying between them. Per germline, CDR1 KGHSH and CDR2 LQKENI. The CDR3 is 15 amino acids. Findings and limits, study-wide: Autoreactive clone sequences were missing from some blood memory CD4+ repertoires. HCRT-specific and TRIB2-specific autoreactive clonotypes appeared among same-patient CSF and blood CD4+ clonotypes. Blood of same and different patients, but not healthy controls, reportedly held recurring autoreactive clonotypes.

Regarding this clone: Its antigen is not identified.

The chain has TRBV18 and TRBJ1-6; D is possibly TRBD1 (5 bases). Input material: CD45RA- memory CD4+ T cells from PBMCs. The source is a human donor with narcolepsy. The CDR3 here is CASSPRQLINSPLHF. The CDR3 nucleotides read TGTGCCAGCTCACCTAGACAGCTAATAAATTCACCCCTCCACTTT.